This passage covers 19 T cell receptor beta chains from one sample sequenced in a study of OX40 agonist ivuxolimab in advanced cancers. Some clones are missing from TCRdb's copy, which holds only in-frame ones; the method was immunoSEQ multiplex PCR. Altogether over 60,000 clones are present, around 80% being singletons, with the ten largest covering 1.9%. The sample consisted of CD4+ or CD8+ T cells sorted from blood, taken in a trial of the OX40 agonist ivuxolimab. Every receptor here comes from an adult with an advanced solid tumor such as melanoma, head and neck, liver or kidney cancer.

The chain carries TRBV7-2 and TRBJ2-1; unclear D gene. Germline lookup yields CDR1 SGHTA and CDR2 FQGNSA. This CDR3 has 15 amino acids. The V end lost 1 base, the J end lost 3 bases, and 10 bases lay between the germline ends. The CDR3 nucleotides are TGTGCCAGCAGCTTAGTAGGATTAGACTACAATGAGCAGTTCTTC. It is translated as CASSLVGLDYNEQFF.

The V call is TRBV7-3, the J call TRBJ2-2, with D possibly matching TRBD2 (6 bases). Deletions cut 5 bases from V and 2 bases from J, with 12 bases between. The V gene's germline CDR1 is SGHTA and CDR2 FQGTGA. This CDR3 has 15 amino acids. The CDR3 region has the DNA TGTGCCAGCAGCCTAGCGAGCCCTAACACCGGGGAGCTGTTTTTT. This sequence encodes CASSLASPNTGELFF.

The V and J genes are TRBV4-2 and TRBJ2-7; a possible D gene is TRBD2 (5 bases). The V end lost 4 bases, the J end lost 3 bases, and 19 bases lay between the germline ends. Germline lookup yields CDR1 LGHNA and CDR2 YNFKEQ. The CDR3 runs 16 residues. The CDR3 nucleotides are TGTGCCAGCAGCCGAGGGCGAGCGGAGGAACACTACGAGCAGTACTTC. Its protein is CASSRGRAEEHYEQYF.

The table lists this clone with a few counts. The J gene is TRBJ2-1, the V gene TRBV19; 11 nucleotides agree with TRBD2. The ends lost 5 bases at V and 1 base at J; junction bases unmatched: 7. The germline V gene encodes CDR1 LNHDA and CDR2 SQIVND (reference sequence). The CDR3 runs to 17 residues. Here the CDR3 reads CASSGGIAGGSYNEQFF. The CDR3 nucleotides are TGTGCCAGTAGTGGGGGGATAGCGGGAGGGTCCTACAATGAGCAGTTCTTC.

This chain connects TRBV5-4 to TRBJ2-7; D is ambiguous. The CDR3 spans 17 residues. V was trimmed by 0 bases and J by 6 bases, leaving 22 bases between them. Germline V gene lookup returns CDR1 SGHNT and CDR2 YYREEE (reference sequence). The CDR3 DNA follows: TGTGCCAGCAGCTTGGCCCCCGGCGGCGCCACATCGCGCGAGCAGTACTTC. This gives the protein CASSLAPGGATSREQYF.

The CDR3 DNA reads as TGTGCCAGCAGCCCAGGTGGCTACACCTTC. Translated, it gives CASSPGGYTF. The V gene is TRBV21-1, the J gene TRBJ1-2; the table names TRBD1, a call not compared with the DNA. TRBV21-1 is a pseudogene locus. The CDR3 consists of 10 residues.

The J gene is TRBJ2-1, the V gene TRBV11-3; D uncertain. The germline V gene encodes CDR1 SGHNT and CDR2 YENEEA. V was shortened by 0 bases and J by 4 bases, with 10 bases between the two germline ends. The CDR3 is made up of 15 amino acids. CDR3 DNA: TGTGCCAGCAGCTTAGATCGGAACACGTACAATGAGCAGTTCTTC. This encodes CASSLDRNTYNEQFF.

This chain connects TRBV6-5 to TRBJ2-7; D is perhaps TRBD1 (5 bases). Per germline, CDR1 MNHEY and CDR2 SVGAGI. The CDR3 totals 14 residues. The V and J ends lost 6 bases and 2 bases respectively, with 14 bases between them. The DNA of the CDR3 is TGTGCCAGCAGCGAATGGCGGACAACCTACGAGCAGTACTTC. Its protein is CASSEWRTTYEQYF.

The rearrangement links TRBV6-5 to TRBJ1-1, with D uncertain. Trimming left V 7 bases short and J 5 bases short, with 17 bases between. Germline loops: CDR1 MNHEY, CDR2 SVGAGI. This CDR3 has 14 residues. CDR3 sequence (DNA): TGTGCCAGCACCACCCCAGGAGGGTGGACTGAAGCTTTCTTT. Its translation: CASTTPGGWTEAFF.

The chain combines TRBV4-2 with TRBJ1-6; D not resolved. The CDR3 length is 15 residues. Deletions cut 0 bases from V and 7 bases from J, with 10 bases between. The germline V gene has CDR1 LGHNA and CDR2 YNFKEQ. CDR3 amino acids: CASSQDAARNSPLHF. CDR3 DNA: TGTGCCAGCAGCCAAGATGCGGCTAGAAATTCACCCCTCCACTTT.

The V and J genes are TRBV19 and TRBJ1-1; TRBD1 agrees at 9 bases. Unmatched junction bases numbered 11, after V lost 3 bases and J lost 6 bases. The length of the CDR3 is 16 residues. Germline V CDR1 and CDR2: LNHDA, SQIVND (reference sequence). For the CDR3, the DNA is TGTGCCAGTAGTATCGGACAGGGGAGGTTAGGGGCTGAAGCTTTCTTT. Residues: CASSIGQGRLGAEAFF.

The gene calls are TRBV27 and TRBJ1-1; D uncertain. The V gene lost 2 bases and the J gene lost 1 base, with 11 bases spanning the gap. The CDR3 spans 15 residues. Germline-derived CDR1 and CDR2 are MNHEY and SMNVEV (reference sequence). This CDR3 reads CASSLEGLGNTEAFF. As DNA, the CDR3 is TGTGCCAGCAGTTTAGAGGGCCTGGGGAACACTGAAGCTTTCTTT.

As DNA, the CDR3 is TGCGCCAGCAGTTCAAGGGGGATCTACACAGATACGCAGTATTTT. It encodes CASSSRGIYTDTQYF. The rearrangement uses TRBV5-1 and TRBJ2-3; weak D call: TRBD1 (6 bases). From germline, CDR1 is SGHRS and CDR2 YFSETQ. Deletions cut 5 bases from V and 2 bases from J, with 15 bases between. The CDR3 has 15 residues.

This rearrangement joins TRBV7-3 to TRBJ2-7; 7 nucleotides line up with TRBD2. J lost 6 bases, V lost 6 bases, and 11 bases had no gene match. This CDR3 spans 14 amino acids. Germline V gene data show CDR1 as SGHTA and CDR2 as FQGTGA. The CDR3 region is CASSYSGGKGEQYF. Here the CDR3 DNA reads TGTGCCAGCAGTTACTCGGGGGGAAAGGGCGAGCAGTACTTC.

The chain has TRBV5-1 and TRBJ2-3; TRBD2 aligns across 7 bases. V lost 1 base to trimming and J lost 4 bases; unmatched junction nucleotides: 3. The germline gives CDR1 SGHRS, CDR2 YFSETQ. The CDR3 extends over 14 amino acids. The CDR3 bases are TGCGCCAGCAGCTTGACTAGCGAACCAGATACGCAGTATTTT. Protein: CASSLTSEPDTQYF.

This chain links TRBV2 with TRBJ2-4; no clear D gene. The germline V and J ends were trimmed by 2 bases and 6 bases, with 5 bases remaining between them. Germline CDR1 SNHLY, CDR2 FYNNEI. The CDR3 runs 12 residues. The CDR3 DNA follows: TGTGCCAGCAGTGAACGAGTAAACATTCAGTACTTC. This sequence encodes CASSERVNIQYF. Full variable domain (outside the CDR3, taken from reference TRBV2 and TRBJ2-4): EPEVTQTPSHQVTQMGQEVILRCVPISNHLYFYWYRQILGQKVEFLVSFYNNEISEKSEIFDDQFSVERPDGSNFTLKIRSTKLEDSAMYFCASSERVNIQYFGAGTRLSVL.

The chain carries TRBV7-2 and TRBJ2-1, with 8 bases matching TRBD2. CDR3 length: 16 residues. Losses at the gene ends were 4 bases for V and 4 bases for J; bases not matched to a gene: 9. From germline, CDR1 is SGHTA and CDR2 FQGNSA. The chain's CDR3 is CASSSYSSGPYNEQFF. The CDR3 nucleotides are TGTGCCAGCAGCTCCTATTCTAGCGGGCCATACAATGAGCAGTTCTTC.

The rearrangement links TRBV15 to TRBJ1-5; no firm D call. This CDR3 contains 15 residues. Germline V gene sequence: CDR1 LNHNV, CDR2 YYDKDF (reference sequence). V was clipped by 6 bases and J by 0 bases, with 12 bases between them. DNA of the CDR3: TGTGCCACCAGGGAGGGAAGGAGTAGCAATCAGCCCCAGCATTTT. This gives the protein CATREGRSSNQPQHF. Full variable domain (outside the CDR3, taken from reference TRBV15 and TRBJ1-5): DAMVIQNPRYQVTQFGKPVTLSCSQTLNHNVMYWYQQKSSQAPKLLFHYYDKDFNNEADTPDNFQSRRPNTSFCFLDIRSPGLGDTAMYLCATREGRSSNQPQHFGDGTRLSIL.

The chain combines TRBV9 with TRBJ2-1; TRBD2 matches 10 bases. Looked up from germline, CDR1 is SGDLS and CDR2 is YYNGEE. The CDR3 runs 15 residues. V was clipped by 0 bases and J by 8 bases; unmatched bases: 5. The CDR3 nucleotides read TGTGCCAGCAGCGTAGCCAGCGGGAGGGCCCATGAGCAGTTCTTC. It codes for CASSVASGRAHEQFF.